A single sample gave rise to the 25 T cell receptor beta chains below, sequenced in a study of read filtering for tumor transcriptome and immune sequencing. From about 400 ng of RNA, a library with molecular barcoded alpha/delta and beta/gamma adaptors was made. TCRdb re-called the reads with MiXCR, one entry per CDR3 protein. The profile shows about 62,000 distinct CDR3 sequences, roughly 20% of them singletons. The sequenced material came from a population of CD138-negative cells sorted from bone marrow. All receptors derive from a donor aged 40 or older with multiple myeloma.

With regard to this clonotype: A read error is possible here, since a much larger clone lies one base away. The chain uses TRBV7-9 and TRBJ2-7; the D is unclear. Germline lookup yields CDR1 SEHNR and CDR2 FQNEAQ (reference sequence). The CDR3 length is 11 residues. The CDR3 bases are TGTACCAGCAGCTTAGTGGGCGAGCAGTACTTC. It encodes CTSSLVGEQYF.

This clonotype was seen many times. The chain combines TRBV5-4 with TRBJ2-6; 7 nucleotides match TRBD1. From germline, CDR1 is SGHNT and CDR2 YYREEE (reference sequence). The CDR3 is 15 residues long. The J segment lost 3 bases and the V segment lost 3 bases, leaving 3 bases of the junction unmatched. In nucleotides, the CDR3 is TGTGCCAGCAGCTCACAGGGGTTTGGGGCCAACGTCCTGACTTTC. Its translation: CASSSQGFGANVLTF.

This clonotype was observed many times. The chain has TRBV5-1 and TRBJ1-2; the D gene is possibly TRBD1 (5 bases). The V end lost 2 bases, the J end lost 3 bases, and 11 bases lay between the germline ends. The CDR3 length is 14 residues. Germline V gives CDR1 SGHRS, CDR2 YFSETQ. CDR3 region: CASSLTGDDYGYTF. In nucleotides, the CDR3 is TGCGCCAGCAGCTTAACGGGGGACGACTATGGCTACACCTTC.

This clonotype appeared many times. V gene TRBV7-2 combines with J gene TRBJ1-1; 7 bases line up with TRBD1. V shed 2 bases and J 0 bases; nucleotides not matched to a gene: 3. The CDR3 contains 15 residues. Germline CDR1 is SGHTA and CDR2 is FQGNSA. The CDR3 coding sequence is TGTGCCAGCAGCTTACTCACAGGGGTGAACACTGAAGCTTTCTTT. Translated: CASSLLTGVNTEAFF. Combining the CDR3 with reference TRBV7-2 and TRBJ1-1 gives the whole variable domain GAGVSQSPSNKVTEKGKDVELRCDPISGHTALYWYRQSLGQGLEFLIYFQGNSAPDKSGLPSDRFSAERTGGSVSTLTIQRTQQEDSAVYLCASSLLTGVNTEAFFGQGTRLTVV.

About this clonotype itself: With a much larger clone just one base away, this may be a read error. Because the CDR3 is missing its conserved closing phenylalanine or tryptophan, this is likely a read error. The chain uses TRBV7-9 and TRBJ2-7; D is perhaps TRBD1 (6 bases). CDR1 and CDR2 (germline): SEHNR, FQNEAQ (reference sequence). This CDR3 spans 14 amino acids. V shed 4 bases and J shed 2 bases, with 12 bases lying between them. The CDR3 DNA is TGTGCCAGCAGCTCGACAGGCCCCCCCTACGAGCAGTACTCC. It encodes CASSSTGPPYEQYS.

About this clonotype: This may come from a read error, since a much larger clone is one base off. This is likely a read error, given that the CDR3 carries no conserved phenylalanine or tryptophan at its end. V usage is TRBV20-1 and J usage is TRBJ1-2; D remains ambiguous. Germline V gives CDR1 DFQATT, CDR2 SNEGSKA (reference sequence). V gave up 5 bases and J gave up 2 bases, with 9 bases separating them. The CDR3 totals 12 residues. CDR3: CSAWALNYGYTL. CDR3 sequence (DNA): TGCAGTGCTTGGGCCCTCAACTATGGCTACACCCTC.

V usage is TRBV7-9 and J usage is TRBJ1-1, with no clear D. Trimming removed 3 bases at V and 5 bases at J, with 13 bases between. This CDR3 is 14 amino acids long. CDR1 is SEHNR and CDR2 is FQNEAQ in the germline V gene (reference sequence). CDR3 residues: CASSFSNHHTEAFF. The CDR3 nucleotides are TGTGCCAGCAGCTTTTCTAATCATCATACTGAAGCTTTCTTT.

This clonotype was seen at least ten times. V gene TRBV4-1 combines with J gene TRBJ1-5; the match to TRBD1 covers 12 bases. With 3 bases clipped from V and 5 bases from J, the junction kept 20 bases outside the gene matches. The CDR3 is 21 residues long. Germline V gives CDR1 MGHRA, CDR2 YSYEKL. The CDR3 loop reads CASSQEATGTGGLGPYQPQHF. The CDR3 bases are TGCGCCAGCAGCCAGGAGGCTACCGGGACAGGGGGCTTAGGGCCCTATCAGCCCCAGCATTTT.

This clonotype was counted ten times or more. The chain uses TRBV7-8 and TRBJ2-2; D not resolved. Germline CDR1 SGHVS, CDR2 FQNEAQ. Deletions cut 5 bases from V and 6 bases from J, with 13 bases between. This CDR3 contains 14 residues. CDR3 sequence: CASSPTGSSGELFF. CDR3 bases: TGTGCCAGCAGCCCCACGGGTAGCTCCGGGGAGCTGTTTTTT.

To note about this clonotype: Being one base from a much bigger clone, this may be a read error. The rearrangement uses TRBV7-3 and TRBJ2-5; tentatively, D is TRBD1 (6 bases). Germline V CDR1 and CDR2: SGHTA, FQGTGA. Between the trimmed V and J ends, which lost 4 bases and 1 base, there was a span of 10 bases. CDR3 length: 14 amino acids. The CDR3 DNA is TGTGCCAGCAGCTCAACAGGGACCCAAGAGACCCAGTACTTC. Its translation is CASSSTGTQETQYF.

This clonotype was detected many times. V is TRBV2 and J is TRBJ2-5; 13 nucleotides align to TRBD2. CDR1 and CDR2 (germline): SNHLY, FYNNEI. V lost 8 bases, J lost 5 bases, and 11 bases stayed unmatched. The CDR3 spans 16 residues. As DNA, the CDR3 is TGTGCCAGCGCCGGACTAGCGGGGGACCCACGGGAGACCCAGTACTTC. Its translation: CASAGLAGDPRETQYF.

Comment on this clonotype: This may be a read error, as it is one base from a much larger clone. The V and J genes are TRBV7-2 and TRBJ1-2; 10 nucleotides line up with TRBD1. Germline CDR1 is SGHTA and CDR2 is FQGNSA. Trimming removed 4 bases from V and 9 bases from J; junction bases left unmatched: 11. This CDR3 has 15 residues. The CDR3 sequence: CASSSATGGLESYTF. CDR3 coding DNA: TGTGCCAGCAGCTCCGCGACAGGGGGCCTTGAAAGCTACACCTTC.

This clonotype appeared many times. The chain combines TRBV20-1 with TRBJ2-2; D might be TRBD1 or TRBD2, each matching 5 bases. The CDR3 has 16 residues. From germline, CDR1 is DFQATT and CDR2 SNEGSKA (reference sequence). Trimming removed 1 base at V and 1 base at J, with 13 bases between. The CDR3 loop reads CSARGPGRLNTGELFF. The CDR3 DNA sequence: TGCAGTGCTAGAGGCCCGGGACGCTTGAACACCGGGGAGCTGTTTTTT.

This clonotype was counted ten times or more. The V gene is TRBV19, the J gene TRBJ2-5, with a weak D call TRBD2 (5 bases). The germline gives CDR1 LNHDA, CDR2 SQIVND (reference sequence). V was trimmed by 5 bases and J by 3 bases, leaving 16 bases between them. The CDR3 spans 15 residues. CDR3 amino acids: CASSAARVGEETQYF. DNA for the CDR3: TGTGCCAGTAGTGCGGCGAGGGTCGGGGAAGAGACCCAGTACTTC.

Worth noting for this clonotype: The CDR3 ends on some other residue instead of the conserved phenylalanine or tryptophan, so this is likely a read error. For the CDR3, the DNA is TGCGCCAGCAGCGCCCAGGGGGCCTACGAGCAGTACCTC. It encodes CASSAQGAYEQYL. V usage is TRBV4-1 and J usage is TRBJ2-7; 7 bases fit TRBD1. V dropped 5 bases and J dropped 2; count of bases not matched to a gene: 3. The germline CDR1 and CDR2 sequences are MGHRA and YSYEKL. The CDR3 sequence is 13 residues long.

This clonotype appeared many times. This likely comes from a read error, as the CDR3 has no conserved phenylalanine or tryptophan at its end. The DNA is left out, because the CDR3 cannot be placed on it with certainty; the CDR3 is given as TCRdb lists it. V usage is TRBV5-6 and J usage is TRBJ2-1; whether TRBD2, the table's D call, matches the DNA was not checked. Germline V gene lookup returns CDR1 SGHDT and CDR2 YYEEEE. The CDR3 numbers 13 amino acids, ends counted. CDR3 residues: CASSATLAGRGEL.

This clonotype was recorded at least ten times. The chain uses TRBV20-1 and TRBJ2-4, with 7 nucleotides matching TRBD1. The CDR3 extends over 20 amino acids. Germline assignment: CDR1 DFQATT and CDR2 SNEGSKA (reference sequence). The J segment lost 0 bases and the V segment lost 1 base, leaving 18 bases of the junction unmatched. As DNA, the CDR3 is TGCAGTGCTAGAGGACCCCGGGACAGCCTAATCCTGATAGCCAAAAACATTCAGTACTTC. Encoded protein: CSARGPRDSLILIAKNIQYF.

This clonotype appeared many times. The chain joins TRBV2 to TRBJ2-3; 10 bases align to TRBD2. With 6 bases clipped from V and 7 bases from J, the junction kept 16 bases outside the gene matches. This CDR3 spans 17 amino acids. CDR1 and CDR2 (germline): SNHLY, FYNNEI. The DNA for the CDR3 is TGTGCCAGCAGAGGGGGGGGCACTAGCGGGGCCCTGTATACGCAGTATTTT. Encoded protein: CASRGGGTSGALYTQYF. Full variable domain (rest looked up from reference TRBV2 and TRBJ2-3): EPEVTQTPSHQVTQMGQEVILRCVPISNHLYFYWYRQILGQKVEFLVSFYNNEISEKSEIFDDQFSVERPDGSNFTLKIRSTKLEDSAMYFCASRGGGTSGALYTQYFGPGTRLTVL.

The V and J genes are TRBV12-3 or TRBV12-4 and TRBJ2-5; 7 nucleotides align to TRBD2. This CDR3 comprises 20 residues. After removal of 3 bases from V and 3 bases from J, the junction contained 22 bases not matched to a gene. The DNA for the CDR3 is TGTGCCAGCAGTTTGATCGGAACAGTCGGTTTTCACGGGGGGAAAGAGACCCAGTACTTC. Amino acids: CASSLIGTVGFHGGKETQYF.

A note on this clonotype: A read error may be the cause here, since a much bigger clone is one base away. The CDR3 reads CSVEEQSTEAFF. DNA for the CDR3: TGCAGCGTTGAAGAGCAAAGCACTGAAGCTTTCTTT. V and J are TRBV29-1 and TRBJ1-1; D uncertain. The CDR3 extends over 12 amino acids. Trimming cost V 0 bases and J 4 bases, with 6 bases left between them. Germline assignment: CDR1 SQVTM and CDR2 ANQGSEA.

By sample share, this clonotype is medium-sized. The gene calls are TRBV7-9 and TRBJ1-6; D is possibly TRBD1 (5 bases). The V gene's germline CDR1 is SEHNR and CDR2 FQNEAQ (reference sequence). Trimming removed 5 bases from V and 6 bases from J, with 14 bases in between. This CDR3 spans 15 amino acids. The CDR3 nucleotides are TGTGCCAGCAGCCCCTGGGACCTTGGTAATTCACCCCTCCACTTT. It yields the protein CASSPWDLGNSPLHF.

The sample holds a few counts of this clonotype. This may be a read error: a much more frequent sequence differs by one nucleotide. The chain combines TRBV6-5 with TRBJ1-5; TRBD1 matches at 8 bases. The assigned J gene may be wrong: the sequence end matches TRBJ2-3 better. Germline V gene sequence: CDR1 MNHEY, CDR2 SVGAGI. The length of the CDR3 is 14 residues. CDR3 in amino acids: CASSRDRRPRTQYF. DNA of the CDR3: TGTGCCAGCAGCCGGGACAGGCGGCCTCGGACCCAGTATTTT.

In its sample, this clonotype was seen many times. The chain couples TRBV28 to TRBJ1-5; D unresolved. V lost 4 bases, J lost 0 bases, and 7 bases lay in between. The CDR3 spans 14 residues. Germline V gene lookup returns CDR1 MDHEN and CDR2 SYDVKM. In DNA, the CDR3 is TGTGCCAGCAGTTCAGGTTATAGCAATCAGCCCCAGCATTTT. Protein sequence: CASSSGYSNQPQHF.

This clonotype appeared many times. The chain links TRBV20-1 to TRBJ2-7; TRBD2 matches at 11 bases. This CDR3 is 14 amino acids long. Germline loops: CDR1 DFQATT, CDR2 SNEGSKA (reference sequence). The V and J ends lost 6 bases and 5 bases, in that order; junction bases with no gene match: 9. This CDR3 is CSARLAGRMDEQYF. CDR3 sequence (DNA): TGCAGTGCCCGACTAGCGGGAAGGATGGACGAGCAGTACTTC.

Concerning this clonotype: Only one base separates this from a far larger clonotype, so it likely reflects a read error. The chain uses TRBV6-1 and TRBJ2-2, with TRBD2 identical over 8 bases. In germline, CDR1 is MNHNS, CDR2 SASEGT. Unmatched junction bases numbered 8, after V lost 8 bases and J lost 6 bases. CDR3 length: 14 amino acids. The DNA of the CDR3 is TGTGCCAGCCTCCCGGGGGGGCGAGCCGGGGAGCTGTTTTTT. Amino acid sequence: CASLPGGRAGELFF.